This T cell receptor (beta chain) was profiled in a study of blood T cell repertoires in COVID-19. Turning to the study itself: Some COVID-19 samples were acute and others convalescent; all came from the United States, Italy and Spain. In each case, the material was cDNA or gDNA derived from T cells, B-cell-depleted T cells, or PBMCs.

Authors' data handling: By means of reference gene primer amplification, nucleated cell counts were estimated. TCRdb keeps only in-frame clones here, not all; method: immunoSEQ multiplex PCR. V, J and clone size reflect that table, while D and trimming were determined from the DNA. The sample comprises 130,000 or so clones, approximately 87% of which are singletons, and roughly 2.2% rests with the top ten. Material: peripheral blood. The source is a man aged 70-80 years with active COVID-19.

CDR3 residues: CASSPPDRGMGGYTF. As DNA, the CDR3 is TGTGCCAGCAGCCCCCCGGACAGGGGCATGGGTGGCTACACCTTC. The V gene is TRBV7-2, the J gene TRBJ1-2, with TRBD1 identical over 9 bases. Germline values: CDR1 SGHTA, CDR2 FQGNSA. V shed 5 bases, J shed 7 bases, and the junction held 11 bases outside the gene matches. CDR3 size: 15 residues.